The 31 T cell receptor beta chains in this list originate from one sample, sequenced in a study of prognosis after radiotherapy for stage I lung cancer. Genomic DNA was the source, and TCR beta CDR3 was amplified from it by two-round multiplex PCR. Amplification in first-round PCR relied on primers specific to each TRBV and TRBJ gene. TCRdb re-analysed the multiplex PCR reads in MiXCR, keeping a single row per CDR3 protein. The data contain 20,000 to 25,000 distinct CDR3 sequences, 43% of them singletons. The sequencing used PBMCs, collected before or after stereotactic body radiation therapy (not recorded which). The receptors were gathered from a donor over 45 with non-small cell lung cancer.

The chain combines TRBV5-1 with TRBJ2-1, with 7 bases aligning to TRBD2. CDR3 length: 11 residues. J gave up 13 bases and V 7 bases, and 8 bases lay outside the gene matches. Germline CDR1 reads SGHRS; CDR2 reads YFSETQ. CDR3 DNA: TGCGCCAGCTGGACCAGCGGGATACAGTTCTTC. This sequence encodes CASWTSGIQFF.

On this clonotype: One end of the junction varies from germline; a read error may be responsible. The V and J genes are TRBV2 and TRBJ1-6, with D perhaps matching TRBD1 (6 bases). CDR1 SNHLY and CDR2 FYNNEI come from the germline V gene. The CDR3 is 16 residues long. This CDR3 is CASIQTPGAVGSPLNF. The CDR3 coding sequence is TGTGCCAGCATCCAAACCCCAGGGGCGGTAGGCTCACCCCTCAACTTT.

V is TRBV5-6 and J is TRBJ1-1; D not resolved. V was cut by 5 bases and J by 5 bases, with 13 bases left in between. The CDR3 is made up of 13 amino acids. The germline V gene has CDR1 SGHDT and CDR2 YYEEEE. The CDR3 DNA reads TGTGCCAGCAGTGGATGGGCAGTGACTGAAGCTTTCTTT. Amino acid sequence: CASSGWAVTEAFF.

This clonotype was seen ten or more times. The rearrangement joins TRBV12-3 or TRBV12-4 to TRBJ2-1; 8 bases are shared with TRBD2. This CDR3 is 15 amino acids long. Trimming at V came to 3 bases and at J to 3 bases, leaving 4 bases not matched to a gene. The CDR3 reads CASSLGSGIYNEQFF. The CDR3 DNA follows: TGTGCCAGCAGTTTGGGTAGCGGGATCTACAATGAGCAGTTCTTC.

This clonotype was counted only a few times. The V and J genes are TRBV7-2 and TRBJ2-2; D gene ambiguous. The CDR3 has 15 amino acids. Trimming took off 5 bases at V and 10 bases at J, with 20 bases between the two ends. Germline CDR1 reads SGHTA; CDR2 reads FQGNSA. Here the CDR3 DNA reads TGTGCCAGCAGCCCCTACACCGGGTTGGGCGAGGAGCTGTTTTTT. Translating it yields CASSPYTGLGEELFF. Complete variable domain (other parts from reference TRBV7-2 and TRBJ2-2): GAGVSQSPSNKVTEKGKDVELRCDPISGHTALYWYRQSLGQGLEFLIYFQGNSAPDKSGLPSDRFSAERTGGSVSTLTIQRTQQEDSAVYLCASSPYTGLGEELFFGEGSRLTVL.

The rearrangement uses TRBV6-1 and TRBJ2-7; TRBD1 might be the D (7 bases). The V gene lost 6 bases and the J gene lost 5 bases, with 20 bases spanning the gap. This CDR3 region has 15 residues. Germline V gene sequence: CDR1 MNHNS, CDR2 SASEGT. CDR3 coding DNA: TGTGCCAGCAGCCTCAGAGGAGGGGGCGCGGACGAGCAGTACTTC. The encoded protein is CASSLRGGGADEQYF.

The rearrangement uses TRBV27 and TRBJ1-6, with 7 bases lining up with TRBD1. The trim removed 6 bases at V and 9 bases at J, leaving 8 bases unmatched. This CDR3 comprises 14 residues. Germline V gene lookup returns CDR1 MNHEY and CDR2 SMNVEV (reference sequence). CDR3: CASSPGQQGSPLHF. The CDR3 DNA reads as TGTGCCAGCAGCCCGGGACAGCAGGGTTCACCCCTCCACTTT.

The table lists this clonotype with many counts. Here the CDR3 reads CASRKDGTGSTDTQYF. CDR3 DNA: TGTGCCAGTAGGAAAGATGGGACAGGGAGCACAGATACGCAGTATTTT. J is TRBJ2-3 and V is TRBV19, with 9 bases matching TRBD1. CDR1 and CDR2 (germline): LNHDA, SQIVND (reference sequence). This CDR3 region has 16 residues. V lost 6 bases to trimming and J lost 0 bases; unmatched junction nucleotides: 7.

This clonotype has more than one count but fewer than ten. This chain uses TRBV27 with TRBJ2-2, with 7 nucleotides matching TRBD1. V gave up 5 bases and J gave up 5 bases; unmatched junction bases: 5. Germline assignment: CDR1 MNHEY and CDR2 SMNVEV (reference sequence). The CDR3 consists of 14 residues. The DNA for the CDR3 is TGTGCCAGCAGTCCGGGACAGAGTACCGGGGAGCTGTTTTTT. Protein product: CASSPGQSTGELFF.

This clonotype was seen a handful of times. The chain employs TRBV2 and TRBJ2-6, with D possibly matching TRBD1 (6 bases). There are 15 residues in the CDR3. V lost 6 bases and J lost 4, with 13 bases in between. The germline CDR1 and CDR2 sequences are SNHLY and FYNNEI. CDR3 sequence: CASSGQTGGANVLTF. CDR3 bases: TGTGCCAGCAGCGGACAGACTGGCGGGGCCAACGTCCTGACTTTC.

The rearrangement links TRBV7-2 to TRBJ2-3, with TRBD1 as a possible D gene (6 bases). The ends were cut back, 5 bases at V and 6 bases at J, with 12 bases in the middle. Per germline, CDR1 SGHTA and CDR2 FQGNSA. This CDR3 has 13 amino acids. In DNA, the CDR3 is TGTGCCAGCAGCAGGGGGACGGGTGATACGCAGTATTTT. Protein: CASSRGTGDTQYF. The complete variable domain, with remaining parts taken from reference TRBV7-2 and TRBJ2-3, reads GAGVSQSPSNKVTEKGKDVELRCDPISGHTALYWYRQSLGQGLEFLIYFQGNSAPDKSGLPSDRFSAERTGGSVSTLTIQRTQQEDSAVYLCASSRGTGDTQYFGPGTRLTVL.

Turning to this clonotype: This may be a read error, as it is one base from a much larger clone. This chain joins TRBV2 and TRBJ2-4, with D tentatively TRBD2 (6 bases). The germline CDR1 and CDR2 sequences are SNHLY and FYNNEI. This CDR3 has 14 amino acids. CDR3 region: CARSGGDVKNIQYF. CDR3 nucleotides: TGTGCCAGAAGTGGCGGGGACGTAAAAAACATTCAGTACTTC.

This clonotype has ten or more counts. J is TRBJ2-7 and V is TRBV6-5; perhaps TRBD1 as D (6 bases). V was shortened by 0 bases and J by 4 bases, with 13 bases between the two germline ends. Per germline, CDR1 MNHEY and CDR2 SVGAGI. The CDR3 consists of 15 residues. As DNA, the CDR3 is TGTGCCAGCAGTTACTCAAACCAGGGGTGGTACGAGCAGTACTTC. This encodes CASSYSNQGWYEQYF.

Remarks on this clonotype: A far larger clone differs by one base, so this is likely a read error. In DNA, the CDR3 is TGTGCCAGCAGAAGGACAGGGGTGGACCTCCAATTT. Translated: CASRRTGVDLQF. The V call is TRBV6-8, the J call TRBJ1-6, with 9 positions matching TRBD1. CDR3 size: 12 residues. Germline loops: CDR1 MNHGY, CDR2 SAAAGT.

The chain recombines TRBV6-2 or TRBV6-3 with TRBJ1-6, with 9 positions matching TRBD1. Germline-derived CDR1 and CDR2 are MNHEY and SVGEGT. CDR3 length equals 20 residues. The trim removed 5 bases at V and 0 bases at J, leaving 14 bases unmatched. CDR3 amino acids: CASSLLRDRAESSYNSPLHF. The CDR3 nucleotides are TGTGCCAGCAGTCTACTCCGGGACAGGGCCGAGAGCTCCTATAATTCACCCCTCCACTTT.

This clonotype was recorded at least ten times. The V call is TRBV7-8, the J call TRBJ1-1; the match to TRBD1 covers 8 bases. V lost 4 bases to trimming and J lost 0 bases; unmatched junction nucleotides: 7. Germline CDR1 SGHVS, CDR2 FQNEAQ. The CDR3 spans 16 residues. CDR3 sequence reads: CASSSSGGDLNTEAFF. CDR3 in DNA: TGTGCCAGCAGCTCCTCAGGGGGCGATTTGAACACTGAAGCTTTCTTT.

This sequence joins TRBV7-6 and TRBJ2-7, with D unclear. This CDR3 region has 12 residues. V was trimmed by 0 bases and J by 2 bases, leaving 2 bases between them. CDR1 and CDR2 (germline): SGHVS, FNYEAQ. The CDR3 DNA reads as TGTGCCAGCAGCTTAGCGACCTACGAGCAGTACTTC. Translating it yields CASSLATYEQYF. Variable domain in full (rest from reference TRBV7-6 and TRBJ2-7): GAGVSQSPRYKVTKRGQDVALRCDPISGHVSLYWYRQALGQGPEFLTYFNYEAQQDKSGLPNDRFSAERPEGSISTLTIQRTEQRDSAMYRCASSLATYEQYFGPGTRLTVT.

Ten or more counts support this clonotype. This rearrangement joins TRBV6-1 to TRBJ1-5; 11 positions agree with TRBD1. V lost 4 bases to trimming and J lost 9 bases; unmatched junction nucleotides: 11. The germline gives CDR1 MNHNS, CDR2 SASEGT. The CDR3 totals 16 residues. CDR3 DNA: TGTGCCAGCAGTGGAACGGGACAGGGGGTCAGGATGCCCCAGCATTTT. As protein: CASSGTGQGVRMPQHF.

This clonotype is classed as medium-sized. The rearrangement joins TRBV28 to TRBJ1-6; TRBD1 matches at 7 bases. Germline V gene data show CDR1 as MDHEN and CDR2 as SYDVKM. This CDR3 has 17 amino acids. The ends lost 7 bases at V and 7 bases at J; junction bases unmatched: 16. In DNA, the CDR3 is TGTGCCAGCACTCTTGGAGGGGGCGCCCAAAGAAATTCACCCCTCCACTTT. Amino acids: CASTLGGGAQRNSPLHF.

By its share, this clonotype is medium-sized (0.01 to 0.1%). This rearrangement joins TRBV6-2 or TRBV6-3 to TRBJ2-1, with D perhaps matching TRBD1 or TRBD2 (6 bases each). CDR1 is MNHEY, CDR2 SVGEGT, per germline. The ends were cut back, 6 bases at V and 8 bases at J, with 14 bases in the middle. The CDR3 covers 13 residues. The CDR3 region is CASSSLGGYEQFF. The CDR3 DNA is TGTGCCAGCAGCTCCCTGGGGGGCTATGAGCAGTTCTTC.

The J gene is TRBJ1-1, the V gene TRBV11-2, with 8 bases lining up with TRBD1. This CDR3 has 13 residues. Germline assignment: CDR1 SGHAT and CDR2 FQNNGV. J lost 6 bases, V lost 5 bases, and 5 bases had no gene match. The CDR3 loop is CASSGQGWAEAFF. Here the CDR3 DNA reads TGTGCCAGCAGCGGACAGGGCTGGGCTGAAGCTTTCTTT.

As concerns this clonotype: The junction differs from germline at one of its ends, possibly a read error. The V call is TRBV6-1, the J call TRBJ2-2; either TRBD1 or TRBD2 may fit D (5 bases each). The germline CDR1 and CDR2 sequences are MNHNS and SASEGT. The CDR3 totals 17 residues. The DNA of the CDR3 is TGTGCCAGCAGCACGGTGGAACAGGCGTCGTATACCGGGGAGCCGTTTTTT. Translation: CASSTVEQASYTGEPFF.

V gene TRBV6-1 combines with J gene TRBJ1-1; D ambiguous. V lost 5 bases to trimming and J lost 0 bases, with 10 bases between them. CDR3 length equals 14 residues. CDR1 is MNHNS, CDR2 SASEGT, per germline. CDR3 sequence reads: CASSSSGLNTEAFF. CDR3 sequence (DNA): TGTGCCAGCAGTAGTTCGGGGTTGAACACTGAAGCTTTCTTT.

V and J are TRBV2 and TRBJ1-2, with 10 bases identical to TRBD1. This CDR3 spans 15 amino acids. Trimming took 5 bases from V and 8 from J; bases not matched to a gene: 11. Germline V gene lookup returns CDR1 SNHLY and CDR2 FYNNEI. CDR3 coding DNA: TGTGCCAGCAGTAAGGCCCCGGGACAGGGGCCGGGCTACACCTTC. It specifies CASSKAPGQGPGYTF.

This clonotype was detected a few times. The chain links TRBV5-1 to TRBJ2-1; 12 positions match TRBD1. Germline CDR1 is SGHRS and CDR2 is YFSETQ. V was pared by 4 bases and J by 5 bases, with 10 bases of the junction left unmatched. The CDR3 loop spans 17 amino acids. The CDR3 is CASSRGDRGRNHNEQFF. The CDR3 DNA follows: TGCGCCAGCAGCAGGGGGGACAGGGGGCGAAACCACAATGAGCAGTTCTTC.

A note on this clonotype: This may be a read error, as it is one base from a much larger clone. The V gene is TRBV5-1, the J gene TRBJ1-4; D might be TRBD1 (6 bases). CDR3 length: 15 residues. Trimming stripped 4 bases from V and 7 bases from J, with 17 bases between. Germline loops: CDR1 SGHRS, CDR2 YFSETQ. The CDR3 DNA reads as TGCGCCAGCAGCGCGGGGGGCTTCTGGGGTGAAAAACTGTTTTTT. Amino acids: CASSAGGFWGEKLFF.

The genes are TRBV20-1 and TRBJ2-7, with TRBD2 identical over 10 bases. Germline assignment: CDR1 DFQATT and CDR2 SNEGSKA (reference sequence). After removal of 4 bases from V and 10 bases from J, the junction contained 22 bases not matched to a gene. The CDR3 is made up of 17 amino acids. The CDR3 region is CSAIDPLAGADSTDQYF. CDR3 nucleotides: TGCAGTGCTATAGATCCCCTAGCGGGAGCCGACTCTACGGATCAGTACTTC.

This clonotype occurred many times. Lacking the conserved final phenylalanine or tryptophan, this CDR3 likely reflects a read error. This rearrangement joins TRBV7-9 to TRBJ2-7, with TRBD1 matching over 10 bases. This CDR3 contains 15 residues. CDR1 is SEHNR and CDR2 is FQNEAQ in the germline V gene (reference sequence). V dropped 2 bases and J dropped 3; count of bases not matched to a gene: 4. The CDR3 here is CASSLYGTGVYEQYL. The CDR3 DNA reads TGTGCCAGCAGCTTATATGGGACAGGGGTCTACGAGCAGTACCTC.

This clonotype was counted at least ten times. The CDR3 protein is CASTGRGDNRAGANVLTF. The CDR3 coding sequence is TGTGCCAGCACCGGCCGGGGGGATAATAGGGCTGGGGCCAACGTCCTGACTTTC. The chain links TRBV5-4 to TRBJ2-6; 7 nucleotides match TRBD2. This CDR3 contains 18 residues. Trimming at V came to 6 bases and at J to 2 bases, leaving 14 bases not matched to a gene. CDR1 is SGHNT and CDR2 is YYREEE in the germline V gene (reference sequence).

Concerning this clonotype itself: The junction and the germline gene differ at one end; a read error may be behind it. The chain couples TRBV6-2 or TRBV6-3 to TRBJ2-3; D uncertain. Germline V lookup: CDR1 MNHEY, CDR2 SVGEGT. CDR3 length: 15 amino acids. CDR3 residues: CASSYSILWTDTQYF. The CDR3 coding sequence is TGTGCCAGCAGCTACTCGATTTTGTGGACAGATACGCAGTATTTT.

This clonotype was seen repeatedly, ten times or more. The rearrangement links TRBV7-2 to TRBJ1-2; 9 nucleotides match TRBD1. J was trimmed by 5 bases and V by 5 bases; bases with no gene match: 12. The germline V gene encodes CDR1 SGHTA and CDR2 FQGNSA. The CDR3 spans 16 residues. CDR3 amino acids: CASSLRTGARVYGYTF. The CDR3 DNA reads as TGTGCCAGCAGCCTACGGACAGGGGCGAGGGTATATGGCTACACCTTC.